This is a list of T cell receptor beta chains from one sample in a study of spatial heterogeneity in lung cancer. TCRdb itself ran the 5' RACE reads through MiXCR, one entry per CDR3 protein. The repertoire holds around 3,900 distinct CDR3 sequences, with around 16% as singletons. The sample consisted of PBMCs, taken at surgery. The receptor source for this set is a male donor with early-stage non-small cell lung cancer. Each CDR3 is given with its conserved first and last residue. The D gene is left open where the match is weak. Part of the rows lack a size; the others show once, few, many or a class for expanded clones.

abundance | d_gene | j_gene | v_gene | CDR3aa | CDR3nt
- | - | TRBJ2-5 | TRBV11-2 | CASSLNGIQETQYF | TGTGCCAGCAGCTTAAACGGGATACAGGAGACCCAGTACTTC
many | - | TRBJ1-5 | TRBV18 | CASSPLGPGDQPQHF | TGTGCCAGCTCACCACTGGGGCCTGGGGATCAGCCCCAGCATTTT
medium-sized | - | TRBJ2-5 | TRBV7-2 | CASRTNETVKGTQYF | TGTGCCAGCAGAACAAACGAGACAGTCAAGGGGACCCAGTACTTC
large | - | TRBJ1-5 | TRBV12-3/TRBV12-4 | CASSLTNQPQHF | TGTGCCAGCAGTCTGACCAATCAGCCCCAGCATTTT
- | - | TRBJ2-2 | TRBV11-2 | CASSLGMGRKGELFF | TGTGCCAGCAGTCTTGGAATGGGTAGAAAGGGGGAGCTGTTTTTT
many | - | TRBJ2-5 | TRBV29-1 | CSVGGTRGWLEETQYF | TGCAGCGTTGGGGGAACAAGGGGCTGGTTGGAGGAGACCCAGTACTTC
many | - | TRBJ2-3 | TRBV28 | CASGVTTDTQYF | TGTGCCAGCGGAGTAACAACAGATACGCAGTATTTT
- | TRBD1 | TRBJ2-1 | TRBV6-5 | CASSYLTGGNEQFF | TGTGCCAGCAGTTACCTAACAGGGGGTAATGAGCAGTTCTTC
few | - | TRBJ2-5 | TRBV2 | CASSLGGQVLETQYF | TGTGCCAGCTCACTAGGAGGGCAGGTTTTGGAGACCCAGTACTTC
many | TRBD1 | TRBJ2-6 | TRBV29-1 | CSVAFRGRGANVLTF | TGCAGCGTTGCGTTTAGGGGGCGTGGGGCCAACGTCCTGACTTTC
many | TRBD2 | TRBJ2-1 | TRBV6-6 | CASSPSGGGLNEQFF | TGTGCCAGCAGTCCAAGCGGGGGGGGGCTCAATGAGCAGTTCTTC
- | TRBD1 | TRBJ1-1 | TRBV18 | CASSPWDRGLGEAFF | TGTGCCAGCTCACCCTGGGACAGGGGGCTCGGTGAAGCTTTCTTT
many | - | TRBJ2-7 | TRBV6-5 | CASSSRRDSYEQYF | TGTGCCAGCAGCTCCCGTCGGGACTCCTACGAGCAGTACTTC
- | TRBD2 | TRBJ2-5 | TRBV5-1 | CASSLRRGQETQYF | TGCGCCAGCAGCTTGAGGCGGGGGCAAGAGACCCAGTACTTC
many | - | TRBJ1-1 | TRBV2 | CASSEPGAIEPEAFF | TGTGCCAGCAGTGAACCAGGAGCAATAGAACCTGAAGCTTTCTTT
large | TRBD1 | TRBJ2-6 | TRBV7-2 | CASSLEGQGSLSGANVLTF | TGTGCCAGCAGCTTAGAGGGACAGGGTTCACTCTCTGGGGCCAACGTCCTGACTTTC
many | TRBD2 | TRBJ2-3 | TRBV7-2 | CASSLILAGGDTQYF | TGTGCCAGCAGCTTAATACTAGCGGGAGGAGATACGCAGTATTTT
many | TRBD2 | TRBJ2-5 | TRBV5-5 | CASSLWGTSGNQETQYF | TGTGCCAGCAGCTTGTGGGGGACTAGCGGGAATCAAGAGACCCAGTACTTC
- | - | TRBJ1-3 | TRBV7-8 | CASSLEGILLSGNTIYF | TGTGCCAGCAGCTTAGAAGGGATCTTACTCTCTGGAAACACCATATATTTT
many | TRBD2 | TRBJ2-1 | TRBV2 | CASSGASGGAPSEQFF | TGTGCCAGCAGTGGGGCTAGCGGGGGGGCCCCTTCTGAGCAGTTCTTC
few | - | TRBJ2-7 | TRBV29-1 | CSGATGSYEQYF | TGCAGCGGCGCTACAGGCTCGTACGAGCAGTACTTC
many | - | TRBJ1-5 | TRBV4-3 | CASSQEGRRGSNQPQHF | TGCGCCAGCAGCCAAGAAGGAAGGAGGGGGAGCAATCAGCCCCAGCATTTT
many | TRBD2 | TRBJ2-1 | TRBV5-1 | CASSELAGTYNEQFF | TGCGCCAGCAGCGAACTAGCGGGGACCTACAATGAGCAGTTCTTC
many | TRBD1 | TRBJ2-3 | TRBV28 | CASSLYRTGGADTQYF | TGTGCCAGCAGCCTCTATAGGACAGGGGGAGCAGATACGCAGTATTTT
many | - | TRBJ1-1 | TRBV6-6 | CASSSMTQGTDEAFF | TGTGCCAGCAGTTCCATGACGCAGGGAACGGATGAAGCTTTCTTT
many | - | TRBJ1-5 | TRBV6-6 | CASSYAHRANSNQPQHF | TGTGCCAGCAGTTACGCCCACAGGGCCAATAGCAATCAGCCCCAGCATTTT
many | - | TRBJ1-5 | TRBV12-3/TRBV12-4 | CASSKGGSYSNQPQHF | TGTGCCAGCAGTAAGGGGGGGAGTTATAGCAATCAGCCCCAGCATTTT
many | - | TRBJ1-5 | TRBV2 | CASSEAGDSNQPQHF | TGTGCCAGCAGTGAGGCAGGGGATAGCAATCAGCCCCAGCATTTT
medium-sized | - | TRBJ2-7 | TRBV2 | CASSLQGTYEQYF | TGTGCCAGCAGCCTACAGGGTACTTACGAGCAGTACTTC
many | - | TRBJ2-2 | TRBV28 | CASNPGISSTGELFF | TGTGCCAGCAATCCCGGGATCTCTAGCACCGGGGAGCTGTTTTTT
many | - | TRBJ2-3 | TRBV6-6 | CASSPPQGGTDTQYF | TGTGCCAGCAGTCCCCCGCAGGGAGGCACAGATACGCAGTATTTT
- | TRBD2 | TRBJ2-1 | TRBV14 | CASSQDFRTSGRSGYNEQFF | TGTGCCAGCAGCCAAGACTTCAGGACTAGCGGGAGATCGGGATACAATGAGCAGTTCTTC
many | TRBD1 | TRBJ2-7 | TRBV28 | CASSLSPPGQLVYEQYF | TGTGCCAGCAGTTTATCCCCACCGGGACAGCTAGTCTACGAGCAGTACTTC
medium-sized | TRBD2 | TRBJ2-5 | TRBV27 | CASGEGLAGLQETQYF | TGTGCCAGCGGGGAAGGACTAGCGGGCTTGCAAGAGACCCAGTACTTC
many | TRBD1 | TRBJ2-1 | TRBV29-1 | CSARGQGDEQFF | TGCAGCGCTCGCGGACAGGGGGATGAGCAGTTCTTC
many | - | TRBJ1-1 | TRBV9 | CASSLNPTDTEAFF | TGTGCCAGCAGCCTTAACCCGACGGACACTGAAGCTTTCTTT
many | - | TRBJ1-2 | TRBV15 | CATSARDGQLYGYTF | TGTGCCACCAGCGCTCGGGACGGACAACTATATGGCTACACCTTC
many | - | TRBJ2-7 | TRBV13 | CASSLATGRHEQYF | TGTGCCAGCAGCTTAGCCACCGGGAGACACGAGCAGTACTTC
many | - | TRBJ2-5 | TRBV7-2 | CASSRLDTSLETQYF | TGTGCCAGCAGCCGATTGGACACTTCCCTGGAGACCCAGTACTTC
many | TRBD2 | TRBJ2-5 | TRBV7-9 | CASSFGAGGPEETQYF | TGTGCCAGCAGCTTTGGTGCGGGAGGGCCGGAAGAGACCCAGTACTTC
many | - | TRBJ1-2 | TRBV6-2/TRBV6-3 | CASSRQTYYGYTF | TGTGCCAGCAGTCGACAGACTTACTATGGCTACACCTTC
- | - | TRBJ2-1 | TRBV10-1 | CGPRSNNEQFF | TGCGGTCCCCGGTCCAACAATGAGCAGTTCTTC
- | - | TRBJ2-1 | TRBV29-1 | CSVARISEQFF | TGCAGCGTTGCCCGGATAAGTGAGCAGTTCTTC
few | - | TRBJ2-2 | TRBV5-1 | CASSPGAGELFF | TGCGCCAGCAGCCCCGGGGCCGGGGAGCTGTTTTTT
once | TRBD2 | TRBJ2-1 | TRBV29-1 | CSVDARGDDEQFF | TGCAGCGTTGACGCCCGGGGGGACGATGAGCAGTTCTTC